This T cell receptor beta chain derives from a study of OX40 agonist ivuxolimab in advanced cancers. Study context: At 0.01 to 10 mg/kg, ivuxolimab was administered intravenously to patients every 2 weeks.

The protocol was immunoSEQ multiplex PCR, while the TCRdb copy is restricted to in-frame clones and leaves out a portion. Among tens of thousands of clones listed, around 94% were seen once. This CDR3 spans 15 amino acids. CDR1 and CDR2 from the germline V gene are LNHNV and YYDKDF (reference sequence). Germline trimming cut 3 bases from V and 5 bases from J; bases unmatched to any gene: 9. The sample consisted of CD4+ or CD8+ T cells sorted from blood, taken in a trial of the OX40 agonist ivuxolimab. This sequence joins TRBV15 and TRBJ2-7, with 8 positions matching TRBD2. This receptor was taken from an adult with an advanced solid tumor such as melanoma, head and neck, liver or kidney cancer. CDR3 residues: CATSREHSGNDEQYF. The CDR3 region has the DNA TGTGCCACCAGCAGGGAACATAGCGGGAACGACGAGCAGTACTTC.